A single TCR beta chain is shown here with its context. Authors' methods: Amplification of reference gene primers provided the estimated nucleated cell counts. TCRdb's copy holds only in-frame clones and misses some; the assay was immunoSEQ multiplex PCR. V, J and clone size derive from that table, while D and trimming were established from the DNA sequence. The sample records about 42,000 clones, under 90% being singletons. Germline-derived CDR1 and CDR2 are SGHRS and YFSETQ. Trimming took 4 bases from V and 2 from J; bases not matched to a gene: 4. CDR3 length: 14 residues. This entry belongs to a study of blood T cell repertoires in COVID-19. Background on the study: The United States, Italy and Spain were the sources of the acute and convalescent COVID-19 samples. Sample material is recorded as cDNA or gDNA derived from T cells, B-cell-depleted T cells, or PBMCs.

The sequence was collected from a human donor in a cohort sampled during active COVID-19. V gene TRBV5-1 combines with J gene TRBJ2-7; 9 bases match TRBD1. The specimen was peripheral blood. The CDR3 reads CASSPGQGPYEQYF. CDR3 nucleotide sequence: TGCGCCAGCAGCCCGGGACAGGGCCCCTACGAGCAGTACTTC.